A single sample is the source of the 12 T cell receptor beta chains below, sequenced in a study of T cell clonality in common variable immunodeficiency. The assay was immunoSEQ multiplex PCR, and TCRdb's table has in-frame clones only and misses some. Singletons are absent from the sample, which has roughly 43,000 clones. The sequencing input was peripheral blood mononuclear cells. These receptors came from a person aged 18-70 years in good health.

This clone was recorded at least ten times. The read gets to within 3 residues of the CDR3 end, and the germline J gene fills in the rest. The chain is built from TRBV5-3 and TRBJ1-5; maybe TRBD1 (5 bases). TRBV5-3 is flagged as an ORF with uncertain function. The CDR3 is 17 residues long. V gave up 3 bases and J gave up 2 bases, with 18 bases separating them. The DNA read from the CDR3 is TGTGCCAGAAGCTCAAAACAGGAGACAGTGGGCAATCAGCCC. It translates to CARSSKQETVGNQP. The entire CDR3 reads CARSSKQETVGNQPQHF.

There are many counts of this clone. The read terminates 3 residues ahead of where the CDR3 ends, so the germline J gene completes it. The chain combines TRBV30 with TRBJ2-3; 8 nucleotides align to TRBD2. V was pared by 0 bases and J by 4 bases, with 3 bases of the junction left unmatched. The CDR3 runs 14 residues. The germline gives CDR1 GTSNPN, CDR2 SVGIG (reference sequence). The CDR3 reads CAWSVAGAPDTQYF. CDR3 DNA (partial): TGTGCCTGGAGTGTAGCGGGAGCCCCAGATACG.

Many counts were recorded for this clone. The missing CDR3 end, 3 residues past where the read stops, is filled in from the germline J gene. The chain carries TRBV12-3 or TRBV12-4 and TRBJ2-2, with D tentatively TRBD2 (6 bases). The CDR3 contains 14 residues. V was pared by 3 bases and J by 6 bases, with 11 bases between. The sequenced part of the CDR3 DNA is TGTGCCAGCAGTTTGATAGGGGACTCCGGGGAG. Translation: CASSLIGDSGE. The whole CDR3 sequence is CASSLIGDSGELFF.

This clone was counted many times. The read ends 3 residues shy of where the CDR3 ends; the end is completed using the germline J gene. This rearrangement joins TRBV2 to TRBJ2-3; D unresolved. The CDR3 runs 15 residues. V dropped 1 base and J dropped 2 bases, with 10 bases sitting between them. Germline CDR1 and CDR2: SNHLY and FYNNEI. CDR3 protein: CASSEGKAHTDTQYF. CDR3 DNA, as far as it was read: TGTGCCAGCAGTGAAGGAAAAGCGCACACAGATACG.

The sample holds many counts of this clone. With the read ending 3 residues before the CDR3 end, the germline J gene is used to fill in that end. This sequence joins TRBV19 and TRBJ2-4; TRBD1 matches 11 bases. Germline CDR1 LNHDA, CDR2 SQIVND (reference sequence). J was trimmed by 7 bases and V by 6 bases; bases with no gene match: 8. The CDR3 length is 15 residues. CDR3 residues: CASRTPGTGGNIQYF. The CDR3 bases that were read are TGTGCCAGTAGGACCCCCGGGACAGGGGGGAACATT.

At least ten counts were recorded for this clone. The CDR3 protein is CSANSGTSYNEQFF. CDR3 DNA, as far as it was read: TGCAGTGCCAACTCCGGGACTTCCTACAATGAG. The gene calls are TRBV20-1 and TRBJ2-1; weak D call: TRBD2 (6 bases). The CDR3 end is not reached by the read, which stops 3 residues before it; the germline J gene fills it in. V lost 6 bases to trimming and J lost 1 base, with 13 bases between them. Germline V CDR1 and CDR2: DFQATT, SNEGSKA (reference sequence). The CDR3 consists of 14 residues.

This clone has at least ten counts. The read terminates 3 residues before the CDR3 end, so the remaining end is supplied by the germline J gene. The genes are TRBV7-3 and TRBJ2-3; possibly TRBD2 for D (5 bases). The CDR3 contains 13 residues. Looked up from germline, CDR1 is SGHTA and CDR2 is FQGTGA. The CDR3 DNA, read in part, is TGTGCCAGCAGCTTAGCTGGCACCGGGGCG. Translation gives CASSLAGTGA. The whole CDR3 sequence reads CASSLAGTGAQYF.

This clone was observed many times. With the read ending 3 residues before the CDR3 end, the germline J gene is used to fill in that end. The chain has TRBV18 and TRBJ1-5, with TRBD1 identical over 7 bases. The CDR3 covers 13 residues. V trimming: 6 bases; J trimming: 5 bases; junction bases outside the gene matches: 4. Looked up from germline, CDR1 is KGHSH and CDR2 is LQKENI. CDR3 sequence: CASSPGQDQPQHF. CDR3 DNA (partial): TGTGCCAGCTCTCCCGGACAGGATCAGCCC.

This clone appeared many times. The CDR3 end is not reached by the read, which stops 3 residues before it; the germline J gene fills it in. The chain links TRBV20-1 to TRBJ2-1; 8 bases are shared with TRBD2. CDR1 and CDR2 from the germline V gene are DFQATT and SNEGSKA (reference sequence). J gave up 0 bases and V 5 bases, and 3 bases lay outside the gene matches. This CDR3 comprises 14 residues. CDR3: CSALSGSSYNEQFF. The sequenced part of the CDR3 DNA is TGCAGTGCTTTGAGCGGGAGCTCCTACAATGAG.

This clone was seen ten or more times. The read halts 3 residues ahead of the CDR3 end, with the missing end drawn from the germline J gene. V is TRBV5-1 and J is TRBJ2-3, with D perhaps TRBD2 (5 bases). V was trimmed by 4 bases and J by 0 bases, leaving 12 bases between them. CDR1 is SGHRS, CDR2 YFSETQ, per germline. The CDR3 has 15 residues. The DNA read from the CDR3 is TGCGCCAGCAGCCCGCGGGTCTCTAGCACAGATACG. It translates to CASSPRVSSTDT. The full CDR3 protein reads CASSPRVSSTDTQYF.

This clone was counted many times. The missing CDR3 end, 3 residues past where the read stops, is filled in from the germline J gene. This chain connects TRBV19 to TRBJ1-2, with a tentative D call TRBD1 (5 bases). The V gene's germline CDR1 is LNHDA and CDR2 SQIVND (reference sequence). V was shortened by 9 bases and J by 1 base, with 15 bases between the two germline ends. This CDR3 is 14 amino acids long. CDR3 DNA, as far as it was read: TGTGCCAGCAAGCCGACTCAGGGTAACTATGGC. It yields the protein CASKPTQGNYG. From start to end, the CDR3 is CASKPTQGNYGYTF.

This clone was found many times. The CDR3 goes on 3 residues after the read ends, and that part is filled in from the germline J gene. This chain connects TRBV19 to TRBJ1-2; 8 nucleotides match TRBD1. CDR3 length equals 14 residues. V was pared by 3 bases and J by 4 bases, with 4 bases of the junction left unmatched. The germline V gene encodes CDR1 LNHDA and CDR2 SQIVND (reference sequence). The CDR3 sequence: CASSIGQGTYGYTF. The sequenced CDR3 bases are TGTGCCAGTAGTATTGGACAGGGAACCTATGGC.